This paragraph reports one T cell receptor (beta chain). The antigen remains unidentified. This entry comes from a study of CD8 T cells in ankylosing spondylitis. Study-wide points: Reportedly, disease-linked clones are significantly enriched in ankylosing spondylitis patients' matched synovial fluid. Both synovial fluid and blood in reactive arthritis had previously been reported to carry some motif variants. Seven or eight highly homologous variants formed a TCR beta motif that appeared characteristic of ankylosing spondylitis blood.

The authors made TCR beta libraries by quantitative 5'-RACE with molecular barcodes. TCRdb reprocessed the 5' RACE reads with MiXCR, giving one entry per CDR3 protein. The sample yields nearly 350,000 distinct CDR3 sequences, roughly 14% seen once. CDR3 size: 10 residues. The V end lost 1 base, the J end lost 6 bases, and 3 bases lay between the germline ends. Per germline, CDR1 SQVTM and CDR2 ANQGSEA. This TCR was recovered from a male donor with ankylosing spondylitis or in good health (not recorded which). The chain employs TRBV29-1 and TRBJ1-2; D gene ambiguous. Sequencing was done on a sample of blood, either unsorted or a sorted T cell fraction (not recorded which). This CDR3 reads CSVEGDGYTF. The CDR3 bases are TGCAGCGTTGAAGGGGATGGCTACACCTTC.